Listed below are T cell receptor beta chains from one sample, sequenced in a study of follicular helper T cells after annual influenza vaccination. Profiled with immunoSEQ multiplex PCR; TCRdb holds only in-frame clones, not every one. The sample has over a thousand clones; about 86% are singletons. Here the sequenced sample was CXCR5+ CD38+ circulating T follicular helper cells from blood, taken 7 days after influenza vaccination. The receptors were sampled from an adult who received the influenza vaccine. Both conserved end residues are part of each CDR3. Size is stated for part of the rows, as once, few or many counts, or as a class when the clone is expanded.

J gene: TRBJ1-2; clone size: NA; V gene: TRBV19; CDR3 protein: CASQRHSGGSGYTF
J gene: TRBJ1-5; clone size: few; V gene: TRBV12-5; CDR3 protein: CASGSGPQPQHF
J gene: TRBJ2-1; clone size: NA; V gene: TRBV6-1; CDR3 protein: CASSEDRGTYNEQFF
J gene: TRBJ2-3; clone size: NA; V gene: TRBV6-5; CDR3 protein: CASSNQGTQYF
J gene: TRBJ2-1; clone size: once; V gene: TRBV19; CDR3 protein: CASTYSWSSGYNEQFF
J gene: TRBJ1-3; clone size: NA; V gene: TRBV16; CDR3 protein: CASSQRMPGADSGNTIYF
J gene: TRBJ2-3; clone size: NA; V gene: TRBV2; CDR3 protein: CASTGRVLGTDTQYF
J gene: TRBJ1-1; clone size: NA; V gene: TRBV18; CDR3 protein: CASSPRHIKEEAFF
J gene: TRBJ1-2; clone size: few; V gene: TRBV2; CDR3 protein: CASNAGTTFGYTF
J gene: TRBJ1-4; clone size: NA; V gene: TRBV6-1; CDR3 protein: CASRETTGANEKLFF
J gene: TRBJ1-1; clone size: NA; V gene: TRBV6-6; CDR3 protein: CASSRTGREGETEAFF
J gene: TRBJ2-7; clone size: NA; V gene: TRBV29-1; CDR3 protein: CSGASGRAPYEQYF
J gene: TRBJ2-5; clone size: NA; V gene: TRBV4-2; CDR3 protein: CASSQGAKRGNQETQYF
J gene: TRBJ1-5; clone size: NA; V gene: TRBV12-2; CDR3 protein: CASRPRAGGGNQPQHF
J gene: TRBJ2-3; clone size: NA; V gene: TRBV9; CDR3 protein: CASSVAGLGDTQYF
J gene: TRBJ1-2; clone size: NA; V gene: TRBV4-2; CDR3 protein: CASSEDVGYTF
J gene: TRBJ1-1; clone size: few; V gene: TRBV9; CDR3 protein: CASSVAGDTEAFF
J gene: TRBJ1-5; clone size: NA; V gene: TRBV7-8; CDR3 protein: CASSRTGLDQPQHF
J gene: TRBJ1-2; clone size: few; V gene: TRBV6-1; CDR3 protein: CASSFSTQGNYGYTF
J gene: TRBJ1-5; clone size: few; V gene: TRBV7-9; CDR3 protein: CASSLGGINQPQHF
J gene: TRBJ2-1; clone size: NA; V gene: TRBV2; CDR3 protein: CASSDHGTSGGVRLDEQFF
J gene: TRBJ2-1; clone size: NA; V gene: TRBV6-5; CDR3 protein: CASRDTGGTYNEQFF
J gene: TRBJ2-7; clone size: NA; V gene: TRBV5-8; CDR3 protein: CASSREPGQANYEQYF
J gene: TRBJ2-5; clone size: NA; V gene: TRBV11-2; CDR3 protein: CASSLELAGEQTQYF
J gene: TRBJ1-2; clone size: NA; V gene: TRBV27; CDR3 protein: CASSLTGIYGYTF
J gene: TRBJ1-1; clone size: once; V gene: TRBV6-6; CDR3 protein: CASSYREVKAFF
J gene: TRBJ1-4; clone size: NA; V gene: TRBV6-1; CDR3 protein: CASRENRVGEKLFF
J gene: TRBJ1-5; clone size: NA; V gene: TRBV4-3; CDR3 protein: CASSQDLGQPQHF
J gene: TRBJ1-2; clone size: NA; V gene: TRBV5-4; CDR3 protein: CASSLGRGGGNYGYTF
J gene: TRBJ2-7; clone size: NA; V gene: TRBV4-3; CDR3 protein: CASSQEQGYEQYF
J gene: TRBJ1-2; clone size: NA; V gene: TRBV5-4; CDR3 protein: CASSLLQQYGYTF
J gene: TRBJ2-1; clone size: NA; V gene: TRBV30; CDR3 protein: CAWSVGQGVHNEQFF
J gene: TRBJ2-3; clone size: NA; V gene: TRBV9; CDR3 protein: CASSVRADPSTDTQYF
J gene: TRBJ1-6; clone size: few; V gene: TRBV6-1; CDR3 protein: CATLGTGGGGSPLHF
J gene: TRBJ1-1; clone size: NA; V gene: TRBV27; CDR3 protein: CASSQTGTEAFF
J gene: TRBJ2-5; clone size: NA; V gene: TRBV6-6; CDR3 protein: CASSYGLIQETQYF
J gene: TRBJ1-1; clone size: NA; V gene: TRBV18; CDR3 protein: CASSSGMGGTEAFF
J gene: TRBJ1-2; clone size: NA; V gene: TRBV5-6; CDR3 protein: CASSLVSVVGGDYGYTF
J gene: TRBJ1-4; clone size: NA; V gene: TRBV14; CDR3 protein: CASSQDLGQKLFF
J gene: TRBJ1-2; clone size: NA; V gene: TRBV5-1; CDR3 protein: CASSLVGAHESGGYTF
J gene: TRBJ2-7; clone size: NA; V gene: TRBV7-2; CDR3 protein: CASNWGGPPYEQYF
J gene: TRBJ1-5; clone size: few; V gene: TRBV19; CDR3 protein: CASSRDSDQPQHF
J gene: TRBJ2-1; clone size: NA; V gene: TRBV4-2; CDR3 protein: CASSQDRSSRYNEQFF
J gene: TRBJ2-6; clone size: NA; V gene: TRBV5-1; CDR3 protein: CASWGSDQGTNSGANVLTF
J gene: TRBJ2-5; clone size: NA; V gene: TRBV27; CDR3 protein: CASSLDLRSAGETQYF
J gene: TRBJ1-1; clone size: NA; V gene: TRBV7-9; CDR3 protein: CASSIGTGGDTEAFF
J gene: TRBJ2-1; clone size: NA; V gene: TRBV6-5; CDR3 protein: CASSPRYAGAEQFF
J gene: TRBJ1-2; clone size: NA; V gene: TRBV14; CDR3 protein: CASSQVGLTYGYTF
J gene: TRBJ1-1; clone size: NA; V gene: TRBV6-5; CDR3 protein: CASSRGGAEAFF
J gene: TRBJ2-1; clone size: NA; V gene: TRBV7-6; CDR3 protein: CASSLRLAGNEQFF
J gene: TRBJ2-5; clone size: NA; V gene: TRBV21-1; CDR3 protein: CASSTWSRAPETQYF
J gene: TRBJ2-5; clone size: NA; V gene: TRBV7-9; CDR3 protein: CASSLGGLAETQYF
J gene: TRBJ1-5; clone size: NA; V gene: TRBV6-6; CDR3 protein: CASSSPGTGSNQPQHF
J gene: TRBJ2-2; clone size: NA; V gene: TRBV7-2; CDR3 protein: CASSALAGETGELFF
J gene: TRBJ1-5; clone size: NA; V gene: TRBV2; CDR3 protein: CASHRVPNQPQHF
J gene: TRBJ2-7; clone size: NA; V gene: TRBV5-3; CDR3 protein: CARSAKKGRSEQYF